A single T cell receptor beta chain is shown here with its context. Its antigen has not been determined. Base qualities were left out, and no much larger clone turns up one base away. Counted from cysteine to phenylalanine, this CDR3 has 13 amino acids. Only CDR3 DNA is held: 39 bases, read in frame from base 1. V is trimmed back by 5 bases and J by 7 bases, and the junction contains 8 bases that no gene match accounts for. CDR1 MNHEY and CDR2 SMNVEV are derived from the germline V gene (reference sequence). Each collaborating institution followed its own protocols to collect whole blood in K2EDTA tubes. For TCRbeta analysis, collaborators shipped samples in one of three forms: frozen whole blood, isolated PBMCs, or DNA extracted from either of those sample types. The immunoSEQ Assay, a bias-controlled multiplex PCR, was used to amplify TCRbeta CDR3 regions from genomic DNA. In the original analysis: The number of nucleated cells in each sample was estimated by amplification of reference gene primers within the assay. Sequence reads were collapsed and filtered to measure the absolute abundance of every unique TCRbeta CDR3 rearrangement. For each sample, productive Simpson clonality was calculated by taking the square root of Simpson's diversity index across productive rearrangements. Not all clones reach the TCRdb copy of this immuneACCESS table, which keeps in-frame sequences only. Checked studies attribute under half of the gap to unresolved V genes and leave the rest unexplained. V, J and clone size are those of that table, while D and trimming were read from the DNA. The sample records under 80,000 clones, roughly four fifths of which are singletons. In total, the top ten clones hold 11% of the sample.

The sample comes from a study of blood T cell repertoires in COVID-19 (dated by TCRdb to about 2020). Turning to the overall study: Samples from collaborators originated in the United States, Italy and Spain and spanned both the acute and convalescent phases of COVID-19. The prospective study material was composed of cDNA or gDNA derived from T cells, B-cell-depleted T cells, or PBMCs. The repertoires were released in a freely available public database meant as a resource for research on the immune response to SARS-CoV-2. Where HLA class I and class II types were available, the types were taken from metadata supplied by the sample provider, not from assay-based typing. Deeply sampled blood TCRbeta repertoires from subjects exposed to, actively infected with, or recovered from COVID-19 were included in the dataset. Sample metadata almost always included a de-identified subject ID, COVID-19 status, age in years and sex. The samples were drawn from two sources: the first 160 participants of the ongoing ImmuneRACE study, and 1,254 subjects contributed by 6 global collaborators. What the work shows at the level of the full study, not this receptor alone: The amount of clinical and demographic metadata varied by source and participant and was provided uncurated.

The TCR was taken from a man in his fifties with acute or convalescent COVID-19. Sequencing was performed on peripheral blood. This receptor chain uses TRBV27 and TRBJ2-7, and TRBD1 matches 7 of the central bases. Here the CDR3 is given as CASSTDRAREQYF. The nucleotide sequence reads as follows: TGTGCCAGCAGTACCGACAGGGCCAGGGAGCAGTACTTC.